Described below is a single TCR beta chain sequence and its context. These data come from a study of response to subunit inactivated influenza vaccine. From the RT-PCR reads, TCRdb called clonotypes with MiXCR, one entry per CDR3 protein. Among some 500,000 distinct CDR3 sequences, 16% were seen once, and the ten largest hold 2.5% to 3.5%. V dropped 5 bases and J dropped 3; count of bases not matched to a gene: 10. The CDR3 totals 16 residues. Germline V gene data show CDR1 as SGHAT and CDR2 as FQNNGV. The material was CD4+ T cells sorted from PBMCs, obtained less than 30 months after vaccination. The sequence was obtained from a man aged 50 to 75 who received an inactivated influenza vaccine. The chain joins TRBV11-2 to TRBJ2-3; 8 positions agree with TRBD2. DNA for the CDR3: TGTGCCAGCAGCCCCCTGAAGGGCGGGAGGACAGATACGCAGTATTTT. Residues: CASSPLKGGRTDTQYF.